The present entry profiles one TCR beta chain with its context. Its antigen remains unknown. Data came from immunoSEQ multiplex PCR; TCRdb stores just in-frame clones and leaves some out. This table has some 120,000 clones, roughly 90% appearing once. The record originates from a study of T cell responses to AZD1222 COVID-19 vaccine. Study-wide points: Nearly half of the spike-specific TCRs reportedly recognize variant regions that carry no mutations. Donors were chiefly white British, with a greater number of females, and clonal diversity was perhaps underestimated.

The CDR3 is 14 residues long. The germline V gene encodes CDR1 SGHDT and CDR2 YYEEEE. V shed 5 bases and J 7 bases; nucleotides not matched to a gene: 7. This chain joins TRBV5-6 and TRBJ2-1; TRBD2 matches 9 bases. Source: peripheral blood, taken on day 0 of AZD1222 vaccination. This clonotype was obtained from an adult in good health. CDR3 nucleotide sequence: TGTGCCAGCAGACTAGCGGGCGGTCGAAATGAGCAGTTCTTC. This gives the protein CASRLAGGRNEQFF.